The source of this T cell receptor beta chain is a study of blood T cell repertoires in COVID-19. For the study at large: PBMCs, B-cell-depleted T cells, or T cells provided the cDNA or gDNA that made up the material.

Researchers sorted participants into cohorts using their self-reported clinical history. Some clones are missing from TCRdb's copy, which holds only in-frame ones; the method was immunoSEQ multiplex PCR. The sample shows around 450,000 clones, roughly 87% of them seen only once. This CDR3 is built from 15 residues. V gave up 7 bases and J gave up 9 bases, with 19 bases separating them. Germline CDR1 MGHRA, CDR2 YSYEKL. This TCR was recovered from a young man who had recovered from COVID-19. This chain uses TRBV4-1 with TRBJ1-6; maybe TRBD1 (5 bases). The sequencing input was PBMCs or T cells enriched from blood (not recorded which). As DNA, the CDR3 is TGCGCCAGCACCCCAATGACAGCTAATTTTTCACCCCTCCACTTT. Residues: CASTPMTANFSPLHF.